This TCR beta chain comes out of a study of blood T cell repertoires in COVID-19. Study in general: COVID-19 samples from acute and convalescent phases originated in the United States, Italy and Spain. From T cells, B-cell-depleted T cells, or PBMCs came the material, which was cDNA or gDNA.

The germline V gene has CDR1 SGHKS and CDR2 YYEKEE (reference sequence). There are 15 residues in the CDR3. Trimming took 2 bases from V and 0 from J; bases not matched to a gene: 0. As originally analysed: Amplification from reference gene primers served as the basis for estimated nucleated cell counts. The method was immunoSEQ multiplex PCR; TCRdb's version includes in-frame clones alone and lacks a portion of them. For V, J and clone size, that table is used; D and trimming come from the DNA. The table records about 100,000 clones, 90% of them present only once. The sample was peripheral blood. V usage is TRBV5-5 and J usage is TRBJ2-1, with 9 positions matching TRBD2. The receptor was derived from a man aged 50 to 60 with acute or convalescent COVID-19. The CDR3 spells CASSFSGSSYNEQFF. The DNA for the CDR3 is TGTGCCAGCAGCTTTAGCGGGAGCTCCTACAATGAGCAGTTCTTC. Looking up the rest from reference TRBV5-5 and TRBJ2-1 gives the full variable domain: DAGVTQSPTHLIKTRGQQVTLRCSPISGHKSVSWYQQVLGQGPQFIFQYYEKEERGRGNFPDRFSARQFPNYSSELNVNALLLGDSALYLCASSFSGSSYNEQFFGPGTRLTVL.